One and the same sample provided the 29 T cell receptor beta chains below, sequenced in a study of response to subunit inactivated influenza vaccine. Using its own MiXCR run on the RT-PCR reads, TCRdb lists one record per CDR3 protein. The sample carries more than 550,000 distinct CDR3 sequences, approximately 11% recorded once. This same sample was also taken into another study, of T cells expressing NK-cell markers. That publication notes: UMIs accompanied the 5'RACE template switching by which TCR beta cDNA was made.

The sample in question was PBMCs from blood, obtained on the day of vaccination. The receptors come from a man aged 50 or older who received an inactivated influenza vaccine.

V gene TRBV6-1 combines with J gene TRBJ1-5; the D is unclear. Germline values: CDR1 MNHNS, CDR2 SASEGT. With 7 bases removed from V and 0 bases from J, the gap between germline ends came to 13 bases. This CDR3 has 15 amino acids. CDR3 residues: CASTIIGFSNQPQHF. CDR3 coding DNA: TGTGCCAGCACCATAATCGGGTTTAGCAATCAGCCCCAGCATTTT.

In this sample, this clonotype turned up many times. The chain recombines TRBV19 with TRBJ1-6; no definite D call. This CDR3 has 13 amino acids. Germline lookup yields CDR1 LNHDA and CDR2 SQIVND (reference sequence). Trimming pared 6 bases from V and 7 bases from J, leaving 10 bases between. The CDR3 DNA reads TGTGCCAGTAGCCGGACGGGGAATTCACCCCTCCACTTT. Its protein product is CASSRTGNSPLHF.

V usage is TRBV28 and J usage is TRBJ1-6, with D hard to call. Trimming left V 7 bases short and J 2 bases short, with 9 bases between. Per germline, CDR1 MDHEN and CDR2 SYDVKM. CDR3 length: 14 residues. The CDR3 is CASMRNAYNSPLHF. CDR3 nucleotide sequence: TGTGCCAGCATGAGGAACGCCTATAATTCACCCCTCCACTTT.

Written as DNA, the CDR3 is TGCAGCGTGGGGGACAGGGCGCTGGGCGAGCAGTACTTC. This codes for CSVGDRALGEQYF. The chain combines TRBV29-1 with TRBJ2-7; 9 nucleotides agree with TRBD1. V lost 6 bases to trimming and J lost 6 bases; unmatched junction nucleotides: 9. The CDR3 covers 13 residues. Germline V gene lookup returns CDR1 SQVTM and CDR2 ANQGSEA.

This clonotype was recorded a few times. This sequence joins TRBV27 and TRBJ2-1, with 8 bases lining up with TRBD1. V trimming: 0 bases; J trimming: 5 bases; junction bases outside the gene matches: 6. CDR1 is MNHEY and CDR2 is SMNVEV in the germline V gene (reference sequence). The CDR3 has 16 residues. CDR3 sequence: CASSLSGTGPHNEQFF. CDR3 bases: TGTGCCAGCAGTTTATCCGGGACAGGACCTCACAATGAGCAGTTCTTC.

The chain joins TRBV30 to TRBJ2-1; D is uncertain. CDR3 length: 14 residues. Trimming took 4 bases from V and 4 from J, leaving 14 bases between them. Per germline, CDR1 GTSNPN and CDR2 SVGIG (reference sequence). DNA of the CDR3: TGTGCCTGGAACTCGGGTGTGGGATACAATGAGCAGTTCTTC. It yields the protein CAWNSGVGYNEQFF. Combining the CDR3 with reference TRBV30 and TRBJ2-1 gives the whole variable domain SQTIHQWPATLVQPVGSPLSLECTVEGTSNPNLYWYRQAAGRGLQLLFYSVGIGQISSEVPQNLSASRPQDRQFILSSKKLLLSDSGFYLCAWNSGVGYNEQFFGPGTRLTVL.

There are a few counts of this clonotype. The rearrangement uses TRBV4-2 and TRBJ2-2; no firm D call. The CDR3 length is 13 residues. V was trimmed by 2 bases and J by 7 bases, leaving 8 bases between them. CDR1 and CDR2 from the germline V gene are LGHNA and YNFKEQ. The CDR3 nucleotides are TGTGCCAGCAGCCAACCGGGTATCGGGGAGCTGTTTTTT. Amino acids: CASSQPGIGELFF.

The table lists this clonotype with a few counts. The chain combines TRBV4-3 with TRBJ2-4; 7 bases are shared with TRBD1. J gave up 8 bases and V 1 base, and 5 bases lay outside the gene matches. CDR1 and CDR2 from the germline V gene are LGHNA and YSLEER. The CDR3 covers 14 residues. Written as DNA, the CDR3 is TGCGCCAGCAGCCAAGGGACAGGTTTGGACATTCAGTACTTC. Its translation is CASSQGTGLDIQYF.

This clonotype was seen many times. The chain couples TRBV7-2 to TRBJ2-3, with a weak D call TRBD2 (5 bases). This CDR3 has 16 amino acids. CDR1 and CDR2 from the germline V gene are SGHTA and FQGNSA. Trimming removed 0 bases at V and 2 bases at J, with 12 bases between. The CDR3 region is CASSLAGAGFTDTQYF. The CDR3 DNA follows: TGTGCCAGCAGCTTAGCTGGTGCGGGTTTCACAGATACGCAGTATTTT.

This clonotype was picked up many times. J is TRBJ1-1 and V is TRBV20-1; no clear D. The ends were cut back, 3 bases at V and 7 bases at J, with 9 bases in the middle. The CDR3 spans 11 residues. CDR1 DFQATT and CDR2 SNEGSKA come from the germline V gene (reference sequence). Written as DNA, the CDR3 is TGCAGTGCTAGTTATATAAGTGAAGCTTTCTTT. Encoded protein: CSASYISEAFF.

V gene TRBV7-9 combines with J gene TRBJ2-7, with a tentative D call TRBD1 (6 bases). Germline CDR1 and CDR2: SEHNR and FQNEAQ (reference sequence). This CDR3 is built from 15 residues. V was trimmed by 8 bases and J by 9 bases, leaving 26 bases between them. DNA of the CDR3: TGTGCCAGCCTTCTCACAGGGTCCACGAGCACCTCGCAGTACTTC. It codes for CASLLTGSTSTSQYF.

This sequence joins TRBV28 and TRBJ2-7, with 7 bases lining up with TRBD1. The CDR3 loop spans 14 amino acids. The trim removed 6 bases at V and 0 bases at J, leaving 5 bases unmatched. CDR1 and CDR2 (germline): MDHEN, SYDVKM. CDR3 region: CASRRTGASYEQYF. Written as DNA, the CDR3 is TGTGCCAGCAGACGGACAGGCGCCTCCTACGAGCAGTACTTC.

Worth noting for this clonotype: This may be a read error: a much more frequent sequence differs by one nucleotide. V is TRBV7-9 and J is TRBJ2-5; D is uncertain. Trimming left V 7 bases short and J 0 bases short, with 15 bases between. Per the germline V gene, CDR1 is SEHNR and CDR2 is FQNEAQ (reference sequence). This CDR3 is 15 amino acids long. The CDR3 region has the DNA TGTGCCAGCACCCATCCGAGACGGGACCAAGAGACCCAGTACTTC. It yields the protein CASTHPRRDQETQYF.

The genes are TRBV6-5 and TRBJ2-3; no clear D. V was pared by 2 bases and J by 0 bases, with 9 bases between. The V gene's germline CDR1 is MNHEY and CDR2 SVGAGI. This CDR3 is built from 15 residues. In DNA form, the CDR3 reads TGTGCCAGCAGTTACACGGCGGAGAGCACAGATACGCAGTATTTT. This sequence encodes CASSYTAESTDTQYF.

CDR3 sequence reads: CASSLAQNYGYTF. CDR3 coding DNA: TGTGCCAGCAGCTTAGCACAGAACTATGGCTACACCTTC. The V call is TRBV7-2, the J call TRBJ1-2, with no clear D. The germline gives CDR1 SGHTA, CDR2 FQGNSA. Deletions cut 0 bases from V and 2 bases from J, with 4 bases between. The CDR3 spans 13 residues.

This clonotype was counted many times. The CDR3 region is CASSWTGGADTQYF. In DNA form, the CDR3 reads TGCGCCAGCAGCTGGACAGGTGGGGCAGATACGCAGTATTTT. The chain joins TRBV5-1 to TRBJ2-3; 7 nucleotides line up with TRBD1. Germline CDR1 reads SGHRS; CDR2 reads YFSETQ. Trimming cost V 3 bases and J 4 bases; bases outside gene matches: 5. The CDR3 is made up of 14 amino acids.

This clonotype has just a few counts. The chain links TRBV10-2 to TRBJ2-5; 13 bases map to TRBD2. The CDR3 covers 15 residues. Trimming took 6 bases from V and 2 from J; bases not matched to a gene: 3. Germline V gene sequence: CDR1 WSHSY, CDR2 SAAADI. The CDR3 sequence: CASSTTSGGQETQYF. The CDR3 nucleotides read TGCGCCAGCAGCACGACTAGCGGGGGGCAAGAGACCCAGTACTTC.

This clonotype was seen a few times. V and J are TRBV29-1 and TRBJ2-3, with a tentative D call TRBD2 (6 bases). Per the germline V gene, CDR1 is SQVTM and CDR2 is ANQGSEA. This CDR3 comprises 11 residues. The V and J ends lost 6 bases and 5 bases respectively, with 9 bases between them. The CDR3 bases are TGCAGCGTGGGGGGTGGAGATACGCAGTATTTT. This translates into CSVGGGDTQYF.

This clonotype was counted between two and nine times. V and J are TRBV5-1 and TRBJ2-5; TRBD2 matches 7 bases. CDR1 is SGHRS and CDR2 is YFSETQ in the germline V gene. V was pared by 2 bases and J by 2 bases, with 9 bases of the junction left unmatched. This CDR3 has 16 amino acids. DNA for the CDR3: TGCGCCAGCAGCTTCCGGTCTACGGGGGGACAAGAGACCCAGTACTTC. It encodes CASSFRSTGGQETQYF.

This clonotype was seen a handful of times. The chain combines TRBV6-2 or TRBV6-3 with TRBJ1-2, with a tentative D call TRBD1 (6 bases). V was pared by 2 bases and J by 2 bases, with 12 bases between. This CDR3 spans 15 amino acids. From germline, CDR1 is MNHEY and CDR2 SVGEGT. The DNA of the CDR3 is TGTGCCAGCAGTTACCGCCGGGGACAAAACTATGGCTACACCTTC. Its protein is CASSYRRGQNYGYTF.

V and J are TRBV3-1 and TRBJ2-7; D not certain. Trimming cost V 0 bases and J 0 bases, with 6 bases left between them. Germline lookup yields CDR1 LGHDT and CDR2 YNNKEL (reference sequence). This CDR3 spans 14 amino acids. CDR3 sequence (DNA): TGTGCCAGCAGCCAAGACGTCTCCTCCTACGAGCAGTACTTC. The encoded protein is CASSQDVSSYEQYF.

The gene calls are TRBV12-3 or TRBV12-4 and TRBJ2-6, with 10 bases aligning to TRBD1. Unmatched junction bases numbered 7, after V lost 7 bases and J lost 1 base. CDR3 length equals 17 residues. The CDR3 DNA sequence: TGTGCCAGCACAGTGACAGGGGGCGCATCTGGGGCCAACGTCCTGACTTTC. This encodes CASTVTGGASGANVLTF.

The chain employs TRBV2 and TRBJ1-4; D uncertain. Germline V CDR1 and CDR2: SNHLY, FYNNEI. The CDR3 consists of 13 residues. Trimming stripped 9 bases from V and 7 bases from J, with 15 bases between. CDR3 residues: CASTVPNAEKLFF. The CDR3 nucleotides read TGTGCCAGTACCGTCCCGAACGCTGAAAAACTGTTTTTT.

This clonotype was counted a few times. The J gene is TRBJ2-2, the V gene TRBV29-1; D remains unclear. Looked up from germline, CDR1 is SQVTM and CDR2 is ANQGSEA. Trimming took 6 bases from V and 4 from J, leaving 18 bases between them. The CDR3 is made up of 15 amino acids. The CDR3 region has the DNA TGCAGCGTCTCCGGGTGGGGTGGCGGCACCGGGGAGCTGTTTTTT. Translation gives CSVSGWGGGTGELFF.

This clonotype was counted at least ten times. V is TRBV6-5 and J is TRBJ2-2; D possibly corresponds to TRBD1 (5 bases). CDR1 is MNHEY and CDR2 is SVGAGI in the germline V gene. CDR3 length: 14 amino acids. V gave up 5 bases and J gave up 6 bases, with 13 bases separating them. The CDR3 DNA reads as TGTGCCAGCAGTAACCTTGAAGGGGCCGGGGAGCTGTTTTTT. Amino acids: CASSNLEGAGELFF.

The rearrangement joins TRBV5-1 to TRBJ2-3, with 11 bases matching TRBD2. Germline V lookup: CDR1 SGHRS, CDR2 YFSETQ. V was clipped by 4 bases and J by 6 bases; unmatched bases: 10. CDR3 length: 16 residues. The CDR3 sequence is CASSTSGGPLRDTQYF. In DNA, the CDR3 is TGCGCCAGCAGCACTAGCGGGGGCCCCCTGAGGGATACGCAGTATTTT.

As DNA, the CDR3 is TGCGCCAGCAGTGAGTTGTCAGGGGATAACCCCGGGGAGCTGTTTTTT. As protein: CASSELSGDNPGELFF. This chain joins TRBV10-2 and TRBJ2-2, with D maybe TRBD1 (6 bases). Germline CDR1 and CDR2: WSHSY and SAAADI. The CDR3 totals 16 residues. V dropped 1 base and J dropped 6 bases, with 15 bases sitting between them.

This clonotype was seen just once. V and J are TRBV11-3 and TRBJ1-2; 8 bases match TRBD1. The CDR3 spans 17 residues. The ends lost 4 bases at V and 0 bases at J; junction bases unmatched: 10. The germline V gene encodes CDR1 SGHNT and CDR2 YENEEA. CDR3 loop: CASSSPGQDQANYGYTF. DNA for the CDR3: TGTGCCAGCAGCTCACCGGGACAGGACCAAGCTAACTATGGCTACACCTTC. Complete variable domain (other parts from reference TRBV11-3 and TRBJ1-2): EAGVVQSPRYKIIEKKQPVAFWCNPISGHNTLYWYLQNLGQGPELLIRYENEEAVDDSQLPKDRFSAERLKGVDSTLKIQPAELGDSAVYLCASSSPGQDQANYGYTFGSGTRLTVV.

V gene TRBV25-1 combines with J gene TRBJ1-1; 7 bases map to TRBD1. The CDR3 covers 15 residues. Germline CDR1 and CDR2: MGHDK and SYGVNS. After removal of 9 bases from V and 3 bases from J, the junction contained 13 bases not matched to a gene. CDR3 coding DNA: TGTGCCAGTAACAGGGGAGGAACTCTCGACACTGAAGCTTTCTTT. It yields the protein CASNRGGTLDTEAFF.